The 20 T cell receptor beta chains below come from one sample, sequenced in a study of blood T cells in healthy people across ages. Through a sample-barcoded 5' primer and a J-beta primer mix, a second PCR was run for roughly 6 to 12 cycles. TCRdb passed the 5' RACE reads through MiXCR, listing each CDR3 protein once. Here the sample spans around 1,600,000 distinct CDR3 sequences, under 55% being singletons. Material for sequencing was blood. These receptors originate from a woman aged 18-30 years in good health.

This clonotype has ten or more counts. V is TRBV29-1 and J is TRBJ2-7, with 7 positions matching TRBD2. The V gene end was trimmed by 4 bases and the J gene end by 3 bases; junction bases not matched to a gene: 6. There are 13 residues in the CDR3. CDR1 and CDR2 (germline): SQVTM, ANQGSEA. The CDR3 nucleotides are TGCAGCGTTGTTTGGCGGGAGAGCTACGAGCAGTACTTC. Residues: CSVVWRESYEQYF.

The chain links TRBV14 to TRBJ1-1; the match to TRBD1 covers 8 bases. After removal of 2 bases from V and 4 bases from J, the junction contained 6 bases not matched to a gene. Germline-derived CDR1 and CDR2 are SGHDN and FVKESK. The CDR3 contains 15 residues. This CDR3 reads CASSQRTGLTTEAFF. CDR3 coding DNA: TGTGCCAGCAGCCAAAGGACAGGGCTGACCACTGAAGCTTTCTTT.

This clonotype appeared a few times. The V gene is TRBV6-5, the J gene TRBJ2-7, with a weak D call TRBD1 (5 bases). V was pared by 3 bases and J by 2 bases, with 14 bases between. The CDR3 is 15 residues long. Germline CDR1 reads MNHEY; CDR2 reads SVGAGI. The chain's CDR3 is CASSYGAVPTYEQYF. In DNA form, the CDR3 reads TGTGCCAGCAGTTATGGGGCCGTCCCCACCTACGAGCAGTACTTC.

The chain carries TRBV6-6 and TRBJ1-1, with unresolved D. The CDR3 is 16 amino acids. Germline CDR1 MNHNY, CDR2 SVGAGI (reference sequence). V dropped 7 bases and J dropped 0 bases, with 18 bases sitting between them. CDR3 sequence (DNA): TGTGCCAGCACCCTGCACCGCGACACTTTGAACACTGAAGCTTTCTTT. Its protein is CASTLHRDTLNTEAFF.

CDR3 DNA: TGTGCCAGCAGCGTAGTATCGAGAGATACGCAGTATTTT. It is translated as CASSVVSRDTQYF. The gene calls are TRBV7-9 and TRBJ2-3; no firm D call. This CDR3 comprises 13 residues. The V gene lost 5 bases and the J gene lost 5 bases, with 11 bases spanning the gap. The germline V gene encodes CDR1 SEHNR and CDR2 FQNEAQ (reference sequence).

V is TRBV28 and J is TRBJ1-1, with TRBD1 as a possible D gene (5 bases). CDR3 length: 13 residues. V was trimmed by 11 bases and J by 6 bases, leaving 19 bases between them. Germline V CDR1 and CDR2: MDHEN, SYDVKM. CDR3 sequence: CAGRDRGDPEAFF. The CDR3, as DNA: TGTGCCGGCCGGGACCGAGGGGATCCTGAAGCTTTCTTT.

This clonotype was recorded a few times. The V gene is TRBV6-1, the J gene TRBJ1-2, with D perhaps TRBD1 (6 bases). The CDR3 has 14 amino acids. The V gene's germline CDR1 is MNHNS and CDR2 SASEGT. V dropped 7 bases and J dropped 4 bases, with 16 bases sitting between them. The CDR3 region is CASTASEGGYGYTF. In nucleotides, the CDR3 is TGTGCCAGCACCGCCTCGGAGGGGGGCTATGGCTACACCTTC.

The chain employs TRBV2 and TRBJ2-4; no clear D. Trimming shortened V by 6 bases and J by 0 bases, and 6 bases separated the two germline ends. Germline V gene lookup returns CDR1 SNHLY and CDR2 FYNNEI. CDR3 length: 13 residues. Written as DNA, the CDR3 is TGTGCCAGCAGATACACAGCCAAAAACATTCAGTACTTC. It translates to CASRYTAKNIQYF.

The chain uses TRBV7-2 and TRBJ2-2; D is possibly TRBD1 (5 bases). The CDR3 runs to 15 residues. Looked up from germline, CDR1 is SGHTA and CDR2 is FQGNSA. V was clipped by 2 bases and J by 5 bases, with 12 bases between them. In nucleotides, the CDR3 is TGTGCCAGCAGCTTATCAGGGCTTATGACCGGGGAGCTGTTTTTT. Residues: CASSLSGLMTGELFF.

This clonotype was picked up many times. CDR3 bases: TGTGCCAGCAGCTTGGGAGGGAGAAACGAGCAGTACTTC. Amino acids: CASSLGGRNEQYF. V and J are TRBV7-9 and TRBJ2-7, with 7 bases that match TRBD2. The CDR3 is 13 residues long. Trimming took 3 bases from V and 5 from J; bases not matched to a gene: 4. Germline V gene sequence: CDR1 SEHNR, CDR2 FQNEAQ (reference sequence).

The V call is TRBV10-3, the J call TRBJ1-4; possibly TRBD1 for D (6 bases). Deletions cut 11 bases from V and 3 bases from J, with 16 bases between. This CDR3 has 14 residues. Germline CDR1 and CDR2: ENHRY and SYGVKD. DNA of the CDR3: TGTGCCGCCAAAGGGGGACTTTCTAATGAAAAACTGTTTTTT. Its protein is CAAKGGLSNEKLFF.

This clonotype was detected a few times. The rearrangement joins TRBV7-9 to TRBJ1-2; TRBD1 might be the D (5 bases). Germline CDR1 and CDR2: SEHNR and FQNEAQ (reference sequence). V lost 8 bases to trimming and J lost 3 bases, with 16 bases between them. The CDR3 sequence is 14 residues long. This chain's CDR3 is CASEAGLGDYGYTF. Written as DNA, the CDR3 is TGTGCCAGCGAAGCCGGCCTGGGGGACTATGGCTACACCTTC. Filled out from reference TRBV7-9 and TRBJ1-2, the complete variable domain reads DTGVSQNPRHKITKRGQNVTFRCDPISEHNRLYWYRQTLGQGPEFLTYFQNEAQLEKSRLLSDRFSAERPKGSFSTLEIQRTEQGDSAMYLCASEAGLGDYGYTFGSGTRLTVV.

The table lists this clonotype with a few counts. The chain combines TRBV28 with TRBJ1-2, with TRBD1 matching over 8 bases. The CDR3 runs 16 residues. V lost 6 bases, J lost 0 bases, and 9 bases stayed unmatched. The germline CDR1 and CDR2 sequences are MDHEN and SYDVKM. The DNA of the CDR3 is TGTGCCAGCAGCGAATCCAGGGGGCGAGCTAACTATGGCTACACCTTC. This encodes CASSESRGRANYGYTF.

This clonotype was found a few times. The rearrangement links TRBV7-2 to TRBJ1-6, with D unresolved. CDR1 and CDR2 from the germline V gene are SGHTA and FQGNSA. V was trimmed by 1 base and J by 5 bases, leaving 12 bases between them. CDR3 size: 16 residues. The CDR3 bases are TGTGCCAGCAGCTTAGATACCAGGTTGAATAATTCACCCCTCCACTTT. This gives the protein CASSLDTRLNNSPLHF.

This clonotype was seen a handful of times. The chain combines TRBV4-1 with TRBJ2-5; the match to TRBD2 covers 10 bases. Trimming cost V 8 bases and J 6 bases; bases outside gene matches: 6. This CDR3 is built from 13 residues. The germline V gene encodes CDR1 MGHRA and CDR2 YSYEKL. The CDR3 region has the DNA TGCGCCAGCCCTAGCGGGGGATTTCAGACCCAGTACTTC. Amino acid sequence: CASPSGGFQTQYF.

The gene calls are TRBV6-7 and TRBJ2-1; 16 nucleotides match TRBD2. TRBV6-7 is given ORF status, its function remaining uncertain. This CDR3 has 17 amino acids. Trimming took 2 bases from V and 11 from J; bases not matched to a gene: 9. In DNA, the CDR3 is TGTGCCAGCAGTTACCCGGGACTAGCGGGAGGGCCGAATCAGCAGTTCTTC. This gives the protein CASSYPGLAGGPNQQFF.

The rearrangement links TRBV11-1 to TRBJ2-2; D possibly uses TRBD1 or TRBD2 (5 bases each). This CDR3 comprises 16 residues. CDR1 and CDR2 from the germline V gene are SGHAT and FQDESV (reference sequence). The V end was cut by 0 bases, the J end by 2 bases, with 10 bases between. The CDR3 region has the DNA TGTGCCAGCAGCTTAGCAGGACGGGGCAACACCGGGGAGCTGTTTTTT. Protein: CASSLAGRGNTGELFF. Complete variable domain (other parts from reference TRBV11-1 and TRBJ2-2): EAEVAQSPRYKITEKSQAVAFWCDPISGHATLYWYRQILGQGPELLVQFQDESVVDDSQLPKDRFSAERLKGVDSTLKIQPAELGDSAMYLCASSLAGRGNTGELFFGEGSRLTVL.

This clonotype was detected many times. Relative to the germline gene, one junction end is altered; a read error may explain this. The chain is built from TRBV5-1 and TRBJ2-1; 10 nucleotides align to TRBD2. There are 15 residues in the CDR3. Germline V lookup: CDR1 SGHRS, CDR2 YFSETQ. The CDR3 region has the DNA TGTGCCAGCAGTCGGACTAGCGGTGCCTACAATGAGCAGTTCTTC. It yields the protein CASSRTSGAYNEQFF. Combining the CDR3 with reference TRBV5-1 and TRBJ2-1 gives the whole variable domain KAGVTQTPRYLIKTRGQQVTLSCSPISGHRSVSWYQQTPGQGLQFLFEYFSETQRNKGNFPGRFSGRQFSNSRSEMNVSTLELGDSALYLCASSRTSGAYNEQFFGPGTRLTVL.

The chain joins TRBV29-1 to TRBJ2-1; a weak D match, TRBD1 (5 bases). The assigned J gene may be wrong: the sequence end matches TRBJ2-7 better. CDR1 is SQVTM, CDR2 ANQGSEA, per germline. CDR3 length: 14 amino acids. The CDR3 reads CSVVEGATYNEQYF. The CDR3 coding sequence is TGCAGCGTTGTTGAAGGGGCGACCTACAATGAGCAGTACTTC.

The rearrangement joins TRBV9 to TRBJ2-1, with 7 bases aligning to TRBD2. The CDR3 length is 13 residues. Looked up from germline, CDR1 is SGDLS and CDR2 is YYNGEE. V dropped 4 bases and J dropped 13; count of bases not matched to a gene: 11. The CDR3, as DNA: TGTGCCAGCAGCCCCCGTGGTGCGGGAGACCAGTTCTTC. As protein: CASSPRGAGDQFF. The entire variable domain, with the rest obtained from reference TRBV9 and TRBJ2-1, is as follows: DSGVTQTPKHLITATGQRVTLRCSPRSGDLSVYWYQQSLDQGLQFLIQYYNGEERAKGNILERFSAQQFPDLHSELNLSSLELGDSALYFCASSPRGAGDQFFGPGTRLTVL.